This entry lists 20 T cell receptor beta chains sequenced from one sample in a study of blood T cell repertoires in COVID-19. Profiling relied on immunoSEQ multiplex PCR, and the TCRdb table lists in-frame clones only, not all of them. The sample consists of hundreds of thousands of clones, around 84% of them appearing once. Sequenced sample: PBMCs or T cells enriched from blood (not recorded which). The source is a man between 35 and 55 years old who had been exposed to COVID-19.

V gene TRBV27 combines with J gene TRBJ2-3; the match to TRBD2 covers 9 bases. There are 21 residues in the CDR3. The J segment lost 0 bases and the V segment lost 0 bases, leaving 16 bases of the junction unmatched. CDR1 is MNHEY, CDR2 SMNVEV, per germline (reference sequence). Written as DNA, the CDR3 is TGTGCCAGCAGTTTATCTTTTGGACTAGCGCGATCTGTTCCTAGCACAGATACGCAGTATTTT. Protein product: CASSLSFGLARSVPSTDTQYF.

The CDR3 is CSVQGTTEVPYEQYF. CDR3 sequence (DNA): TGCAGCGTTCAAGGCACGACAGAAGTTCCCTACGAGCAGTACTTC. The chain joins TRBV29-1 to TRBJ2-7; D might be TRBD1 (5 bases). Trimming removed 5 bases at V and 2 bases at J, with 19 bases between. Looked up from germline, CDR1 is SQVTM and CDR2 is ANQGSEA. CDR3 length equals 15 residues.

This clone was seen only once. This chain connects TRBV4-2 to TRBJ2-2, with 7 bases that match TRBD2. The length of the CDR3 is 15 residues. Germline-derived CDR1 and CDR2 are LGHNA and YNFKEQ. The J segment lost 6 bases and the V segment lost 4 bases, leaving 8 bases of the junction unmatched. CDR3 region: CASSPSGGRAGELFF. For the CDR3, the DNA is TGTGCCAGCAGCCCCTCCGGGGGGAGGGCCGGGGAGCTGTTTTTT.

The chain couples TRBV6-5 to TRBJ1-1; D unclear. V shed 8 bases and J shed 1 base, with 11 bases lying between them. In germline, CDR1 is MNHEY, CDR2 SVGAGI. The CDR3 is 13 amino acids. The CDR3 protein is CASRLWQNTEAFF. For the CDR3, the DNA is TGTGCCAGCCGTCTCTGGCAGAACACTGAAGCTTTCTTT.

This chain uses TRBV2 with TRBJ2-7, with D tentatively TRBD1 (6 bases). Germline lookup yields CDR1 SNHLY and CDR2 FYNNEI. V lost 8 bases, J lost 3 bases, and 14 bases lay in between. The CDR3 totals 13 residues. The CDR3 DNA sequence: TGTGCCAGCCTCCGACAGGCGGGCTACGAGCAGTACTTC. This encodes CASLRQAGYEQYF.

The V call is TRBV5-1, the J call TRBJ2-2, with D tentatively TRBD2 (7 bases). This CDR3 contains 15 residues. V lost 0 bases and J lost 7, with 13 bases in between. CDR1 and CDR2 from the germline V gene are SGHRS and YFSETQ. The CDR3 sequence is CASSLDPGGGGELFF. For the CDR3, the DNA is TGCGCCAGCAGCTTGGACCCGGGGGGCGGCGGGGAGCTGTTTTTT. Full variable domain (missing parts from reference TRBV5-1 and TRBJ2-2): KAGVTQTPRYLIKTRGQQVTLSCSPISGHRSVSWYQQTPGQGLQFLFEYFSETQRNKGNFPGRFSGRQFSNSRSEMNVSTLELGDSALYLCASSLDPGGGGELFFGEGSRLTVL.

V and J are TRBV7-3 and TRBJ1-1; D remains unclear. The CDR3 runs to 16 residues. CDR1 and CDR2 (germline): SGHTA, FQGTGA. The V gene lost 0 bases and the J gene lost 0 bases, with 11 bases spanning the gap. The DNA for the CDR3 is TGTGCCAGCAGCTTAACGTTCGGCCGGGTGAACACTGAAGCTTTCTTT. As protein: CASSLTFGRVNTEAFF.

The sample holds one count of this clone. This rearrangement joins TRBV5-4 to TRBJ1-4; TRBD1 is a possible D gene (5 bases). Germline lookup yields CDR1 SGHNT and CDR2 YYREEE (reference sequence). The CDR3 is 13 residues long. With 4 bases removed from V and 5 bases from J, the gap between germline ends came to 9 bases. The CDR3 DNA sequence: TGTGCCAGCAGCACTGACAGAAATGAAAAACTGTTTTTT. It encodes CASSTDRNEKLFF.

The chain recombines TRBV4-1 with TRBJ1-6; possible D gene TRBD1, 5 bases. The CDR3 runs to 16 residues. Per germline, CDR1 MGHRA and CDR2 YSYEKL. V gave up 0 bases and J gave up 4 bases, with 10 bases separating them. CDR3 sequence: CASSQEGVGYNSPLHF. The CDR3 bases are TGCGCCAGCAGCCAAGAAGGGGTCGGATATAATTCACCCCTCCACTTT.

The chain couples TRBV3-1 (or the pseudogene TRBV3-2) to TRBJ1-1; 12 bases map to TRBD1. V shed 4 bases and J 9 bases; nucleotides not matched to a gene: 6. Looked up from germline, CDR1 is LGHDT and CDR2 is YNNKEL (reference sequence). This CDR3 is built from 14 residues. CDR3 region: CASSRGQGAFKAFF. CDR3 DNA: TGTGCCAGCAGCCGGGGACAGGGGGCGTTCAAAGCTTTCTTT.

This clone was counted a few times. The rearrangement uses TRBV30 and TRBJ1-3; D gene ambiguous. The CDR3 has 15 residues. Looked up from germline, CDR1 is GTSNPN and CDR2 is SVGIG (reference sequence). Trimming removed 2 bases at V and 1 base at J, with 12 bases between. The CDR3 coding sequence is TGTGCCTGGAGTCGGAGGCGGGCTTCTGGAAACACCATATATTTT. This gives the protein CAWSRRRASGNTIYF.

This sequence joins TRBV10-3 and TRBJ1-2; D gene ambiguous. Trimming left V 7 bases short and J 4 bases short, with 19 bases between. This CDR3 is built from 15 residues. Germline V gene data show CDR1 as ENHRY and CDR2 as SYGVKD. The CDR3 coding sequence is TGTGCCATCACCCCGGGAGAGCTCGTGCGCTATGGCTACACCTTC. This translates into CAITPGELVRYGYTF.

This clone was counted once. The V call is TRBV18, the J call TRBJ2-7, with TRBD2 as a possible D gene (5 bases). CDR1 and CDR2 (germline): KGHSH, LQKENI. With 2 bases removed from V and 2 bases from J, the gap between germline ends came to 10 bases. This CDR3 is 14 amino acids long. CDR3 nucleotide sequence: TGTGCCAGCTCACCAGGGAGCGCAACCTACGAGCAGTACTTC. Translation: CASSPGSATYEQYF.

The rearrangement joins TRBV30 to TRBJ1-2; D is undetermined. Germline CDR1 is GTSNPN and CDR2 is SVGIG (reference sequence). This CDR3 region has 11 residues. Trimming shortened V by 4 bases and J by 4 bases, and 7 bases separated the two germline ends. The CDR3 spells CAWNSGYGYTF. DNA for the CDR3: TGTGCCTGGAACAGTGGCTATGGCTACACCTTC.

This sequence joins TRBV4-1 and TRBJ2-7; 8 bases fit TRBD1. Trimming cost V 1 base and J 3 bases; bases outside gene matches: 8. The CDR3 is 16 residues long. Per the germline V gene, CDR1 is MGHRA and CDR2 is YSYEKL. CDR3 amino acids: CASSQVPDGQGYEQYF. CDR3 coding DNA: TGCGCCAGCAGCCAAGTACCGGACGGACAGGGCTACGAGCAGTACTTC.

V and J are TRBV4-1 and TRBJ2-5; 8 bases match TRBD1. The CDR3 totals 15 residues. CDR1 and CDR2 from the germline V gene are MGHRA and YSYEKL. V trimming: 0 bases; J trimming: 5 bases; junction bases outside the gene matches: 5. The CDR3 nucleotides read TGCGCCAGCAGCCAAGAGGCAGGGGGCTTGGAGACCCAGTACTTC. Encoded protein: CASSQEAGGLETQYF.

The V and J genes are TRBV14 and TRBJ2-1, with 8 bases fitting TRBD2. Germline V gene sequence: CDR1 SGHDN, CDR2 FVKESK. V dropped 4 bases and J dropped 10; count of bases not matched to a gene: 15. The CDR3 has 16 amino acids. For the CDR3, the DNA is TGTGCCAGCAGCCGGCTTTTGGCCGGGAGGGCGAGGGAGCAGTTCTTC. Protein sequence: CASSRLLAGRAREQFF.

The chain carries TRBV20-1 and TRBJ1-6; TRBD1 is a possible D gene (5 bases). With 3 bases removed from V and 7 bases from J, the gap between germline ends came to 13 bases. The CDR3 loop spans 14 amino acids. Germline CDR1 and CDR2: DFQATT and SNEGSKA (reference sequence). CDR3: CSASAGGGNSPLHF. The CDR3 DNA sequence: TGCAGTGCTAGTGCTGGCGGGGGGAATTCACCCCTCCACTTT.

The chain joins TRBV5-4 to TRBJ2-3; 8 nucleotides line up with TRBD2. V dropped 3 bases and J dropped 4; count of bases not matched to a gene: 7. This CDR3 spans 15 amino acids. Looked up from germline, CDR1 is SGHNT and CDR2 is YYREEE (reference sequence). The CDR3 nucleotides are TGTGCCAGCAGCTCCCAGCGGGAGAGGGCAGATACGCAGTATTTT. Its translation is CASSSQRERADTQYF.

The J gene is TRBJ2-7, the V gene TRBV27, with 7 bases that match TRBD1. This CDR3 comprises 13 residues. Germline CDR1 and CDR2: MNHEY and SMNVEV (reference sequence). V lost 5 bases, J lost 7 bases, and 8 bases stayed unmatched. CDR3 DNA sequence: TGTGCCAGCAGTAACAGACAGGGCGGAGAGCAGTACTTC. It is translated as CASSNRQGGEQYF.